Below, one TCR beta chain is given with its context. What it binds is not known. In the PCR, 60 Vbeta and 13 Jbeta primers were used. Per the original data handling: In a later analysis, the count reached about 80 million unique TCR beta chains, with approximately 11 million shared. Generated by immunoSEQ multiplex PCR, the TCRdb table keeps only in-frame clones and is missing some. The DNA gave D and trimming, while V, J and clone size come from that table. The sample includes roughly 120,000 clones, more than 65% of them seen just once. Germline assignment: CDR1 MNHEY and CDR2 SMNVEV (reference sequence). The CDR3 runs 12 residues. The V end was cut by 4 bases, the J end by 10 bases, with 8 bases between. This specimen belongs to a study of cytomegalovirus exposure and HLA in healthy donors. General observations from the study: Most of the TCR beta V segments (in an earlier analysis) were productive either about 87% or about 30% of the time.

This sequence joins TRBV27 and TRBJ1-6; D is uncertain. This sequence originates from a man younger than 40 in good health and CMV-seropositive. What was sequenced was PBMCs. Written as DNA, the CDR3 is TGTGCCAGCAGTTATGGAGGATCACCCCTCCACTTT. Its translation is CASSYGGSPLHF.